These 9 T cell receptor beta chains originate from one sample sequenced in a study of blood T cell repertoires in COVID-19. Assay used: immunoSEQ multiplex PCR; TCRdb lists only in-frame clones, some missing. The sample includes 250,000 or so clones, roughly 84% of them seen just once. Source material: peripheral blood. The receptor source for this set is a man aged 35-49 years who had recovered from COVID-19.

This clone turned up a few times. V gene TRBV30 combines with J gene TRBJ1-2; D unclear. V was pared by 2 bases and J by 4 bases, with 14 bases between. From germline, CDR1 is GTSNPN and CDR2 SVGIG (reference sequence). The CDR3 runs 14 residues. The CDR3 sequence: CAWSTPGGFYGYTF. The CDR3, as DNA: TGTGCCTGGAGTACCCCTGGCGGTTTCTATGGCTACACCTTC.

This clone was found once. This sequence joins TRBV9 and TRBJ2-2; 10 positions match TRBD2. The J segment lost 3 bases and the V segment lost 3 bases, leaving 5 bases of the junction unmatched. CDR1 and CDR2 (germline): SGDLS, YYNGEE. The CDR3 spans 16 residues. For the CDR3, the DNA is TGTGCCAGCAGCGGGGGACTAGCGTATTACACCGGGGAGCTGTTTTTT. It is translated as CASSGGLAYYTGELFF.

The genes are TRBV30 and TRBJ1-2; 7 nucleotides line up with TRBD1. The V gene end was trimmed by 4 bases and the J gene end by 8 bases; junction bases not matched to a gene: 10. This CDR3 has 13 residues. Germline assignment: CDR1 GTSNPN and CDR2 SVGIG (reference sequence). The CDR3 DNA reads as TGTGCCTGGAAACCCGACAGGGTGGGGGGCTACACCTTC. Protein: CAWKPDRVGGYTF.

The chain recombines TRBV6-2 or TRBV6-3 with TRBJ2-7, with a weak D call TRBD1 (5 bases). The germline CDR1 and CDR2 sequences are MNHEY and SVGEGT. With 2 bases removed from V and 0 bases from J, the gap between germline ends came to 8 bases. The CDR3 sequence is 14 residues long. The CDR3 region has the DNA TGTGCCAGCAGTTACGACAGTAGCTCCTACGAGCAGTACTTC. It yields the protein CASSYDSSSYEQYF.

This chain links TRBV18 with TRBJ2-5; D is ambiguous. V was shortened by 0 bases and J by 5 bases, with 7 bases between the two germline ends. CDR3 length: 13 amino acids. Germline lookup yields CDR1 KGHSH and CDR2 LQKENI. The CDR3 nucleotides read TGTGCCAGCTCACCACCGCTAAAGGAGACCCAGTACTTC. This sequence encodes CASSPPLKETQYF.

This clone was recorded once. The chain joins TRBV19 to TRBJ1-1; no definite D call. With 4 bases removed from V and 4 bases from J, the gap between germline ends came to 13 bases. The CDR3 extends over 14 amino acids. Germline V lookup: CDR1 LNHDA, CDR2 SQIVND (reference sequence). CDR3 in DNA: TGTGCCAGTAGTAGAGGGCTGGTGGGCACTGAAGCTTTCTTT. Translating gives CASSRGLVGTEAFF.

This sequence joins TRBV2 and TRBJ1-2; 8 nucleotides agree with TRBD1. The CDR3 is made up of 14 amino acids. V shed 3 bases, J shed 4 bases, and the junction held 4 bases outside the gene matches. Germline values: CDR1 SNHLY, CDR2 FYNNEI. Here the CDR3 DNA reads TGTGCCAGCAGTGATGACAGGGGTGGCTATGGCTACACCTTC. Protein sequence: CASSDDRGGYGYTF.

The rearrangement joins TRBV27 to TRBJ2-7, with 9 bases that match TRBD1. J was trimmed by 5 bases and V by 5 bases; bases with no gene match: 10. The CDR3 sequence is 15 residues long. Germline-derived CDR1 and CDR2 are MNHEY and SMNVEV (reference sequence). The CDR3 DNA is TGTGCCAGCAGTCCAAACAGGGGGCTAGCCCACGAGCAGTACTTC. Encoded protein: CASSPNRGLAHEQYF.

J is TRBJ2-1 and V is TRBV5-4; TRBD2 matches 16 bases. J lost 4 bases, V lost 4 bases, and 2 bases had no gene match. The CDR3 is made up of 16 amino acids. The germline CDR1 and CDR2 sequences are SGHNT and YYREEE (reference sequence). The CDR3 DNA reads as TGTGCCAGCAGCCCGGGACTAGCGGGAGGGTACAATGAGCAGTTCTTC. Its protein is CASSPGLAGGYNEQFF. Based on the CDR3 plus reference TRBV5-4 and TRBJ2-1, the full variable domain is ETGVTQSPTHLIKTRGQQVTLRCSSQSGHNTVSWYQQALGQGPQFIFQYYREEENGRGNFPPRFSGLQFPNYSSELNVNALELDDSALYLCASSPGLAGGYNEQFFGPGTRLTVL.